A selection of T cell receptor beta chains follows, all from one sample in a study of blood T cell repertoires in COVID-19. The data were produced by immunoSEQ multiplex PCR, yet TCRdb's version contains in-frame clones alone and is incomplete. The top ten clones hold about 5% of a sample with about 200,000 clones, approximately 85% of them seen once. The sequencing input was peripheral blood. The receptors shown here come from a woman aged 80 or over with acute or convalescent COVID-19. CDR3s include the opening cysteine and the closing phenylalanine or tryptophan. A D gene is named only where the DNA matches it firmly. Expanded clones are given a class, and other clones once, few, many or no size at all.

CDR3 protein: CASSRQGADGYTF
CDR3 DNA: TGTGCCAGCAGCCGTCAGGGGGCGGACGGCTACACCTTC
V gene: TRBV11-1
clone size: -
D gene: TRBD1
J gene: TRBJ1-2

CDR3 protein: CAWSRGANYEQYF
CDR3 DNA: TGTGCCTGGAGTCGGGGGGCAAACTACGAGCAGTACTTC
V gene: TRBV30
clone size: -
D gene: -
J gene: TRBJ2-7

CDR3 protein: CATSDLGAGNNEQFF
CDR3 DNA: TGTGCCACCAGTGATTTGGGCGCGGGTAACAATGAGCAGTTCTTC
V gene: TRBV24-1
clone size: -
D gene: -
J gene: TRBJ2-1

CDR3 protein: CASSPGSKETQYF
CDR3 DNA: TGTGCCAGCAGCCCGGGGTCCAAAGAGACCCAGTACTTC
V gene: TRBV7-3
clone size: -
D gene: -
J gene: TRBJ2-5

CDR3 protein: CASSYAAGYGYTF
CDR3 DNA: TGTGCCAGCAGTTACGCGGCGGGCTATGGCTACACCTTC
V gene: TRBV6-2/TRBV6-3
clone size: -
D gene: -
J gene: TRBJ1-2

CDR3 protein: CASSYPGQGSQETQYF
CDR3 DNA: TGTGCCAGCAGCTACCCTGGACAGGGTAGCCAAGAGACCCAGTACTTC
V gene: TRBV5-4
clone size: -
D gene: TRBD1
J gene: TRBJ2-5

CDR3 protein: CASSQGGSGKLAYNEQFF
CDR3 DNA: TGTGCCAGCAGCCAGGGAGGTAGCGGGAAGCTTGCCTACAATGAGCAGTTCTTC
V gene: TRBV28
clone size: -
D gene: TRBD2
J gene: TRBJ2-1

CDR3 protein: CASSPRREVHYEQYF
CDR3 DNA: TGTGCCAGCTCACCACGGCGGGAGGTTCACTACGAGCAGTACTTC
V gene: TRBV18
clone size: -
D gene: TRBD2
J gene: TRBJ2-7

CDR3 protein: CASSEFTGVGIEQFF
CDR3 DNA: TGTGCCAGCAGTGAATTCACGGGAGTTGGTATTGAGCAGTTCTTC
V gene: TRBV25-1
clone size: -
D gene: -
J gene: TRBJ2-1

CDR3 protein: CAWRGQAYNEQFF
CDR3 DNA: TGTGCCTGGAGAGGTCAGGCTTACAATGAGCAGTTCTTC
V gene: TRBV30
clone size: -
D gene: -
J gene: TRBJ2-1

CDR3 protein: CASSRVGPDSYNEQFF
CDR3 DNA: TGTGCCAGCTCACGTGTTGGCCCAGACTCCTACAATGAGCAGTTCTTC
V gene: TRBV18
clone size: -
D gene: -
J gene: TRBJ2-1

CDR3 protein: CASSLSVGQGSPEAFF
CDR3 DNA: TGTGCCAGCAGTTTATCGGTAGGACAGGGGTCCCCTGAAGCTTTCTTT
V gene: TRBV27
clone size: -
D gene: TRBD1
J gene: TRBJ1-1

CDR3 protein: CASSQDRFPSNQPQHF
CDR3 DNA: TGCGCCAGCAGCCAAGATCGTTTTCCGAGTAATCAGCCCCAGCATTTT
V gene: TRBV4-3
clone size: -
D gene: -
J gene: TRBJ1-5

CDR3 protein: CASRRGSGSRNEQFF
CDR3 DNA: TGTGCCAGTAGACGGGGTAGCGGGAGTAGGAATGAGCAGTTCTTC
V gene: TRBV19
clone size: -
D gene: TRBD2
J gene: TRBJ2-1

CDR3 protein: CASSPLGPGTGNTGELFF
CDR3 DNA: TGTGCCAGCTCACCACTGGGGCCCGGGACAGGGAACACCGGGGAGCTGTTTTTT
V gene: TRBV18
clone size: -
D gene: TRBD1
J gene: TRBJ2-2

CDR3 protein: CSVILSHEQYF
CDR3 DNA: TGCAGCGTTATTTTAAGCCACGAGCAGTACTTC
V gene: TRBV29-1
clone size: -
D gene: -
J gene: TRBJ2-7

CDR3 protein: CAISEGFAGPNQPQHF
CDR3 DNA: TGTGCCATCAGTGAGGGGTTCGCGGGGCCCAATCAGCCCCAGCATTTT
V gene: TRBV10-3
clone size: once
D gene: -
J gene: TRBJ1-5

CDR3 protein: CASNGGALGETQYF
CDR3 DNA: TGTGCCAGCAACGGGGGAGCTCTTGGAGAGACCCAGTACTTC
V gene: TRBV6-5
clone size: once
D gene: -
J gene: TRBJ2-5

CDR3 protein: CASSPVQGFTEAFF
CDR3 DNA: TGTGCCAGCTCACCAGTACAGGGGTTCACTGAAGCTTTCTTT
V gene: TRBV18
clone size: -
D gene: TRBD1
J gene: TRBJ1-1

CDR3 protein: CASSPLGTGDTGELFF
CDR3 DNA: TGTGCCAGCTCACCACTAGGGACAGGGGACACCGGGGAGCTGTTTTTT
V gene: TRBV18
clone size: -
D gene: TRBD1
J gene: TRBJ2-2

CDR3 protein: CASSQGLLAYEQYF
CDR3 DNA: TGTGCCAGCAGTCAGGGGCTTCTGGCTTACGAGCAGTACTTC
V gene: TRBV6-2/TRBV6-3
clone size: -
D gene: -
J gene: TRBJ2-7

CDR3 protein: CASSPGQGLVYGYTF
CDR3 DNA: TGCGCCAGCAGCCCGGGACAGGGCTTAGTCTATGGCTACACCTTC
V gene: TRBV5-1
clone size: -
D gene: TRBD1
J gene: TRBJ1-2

CDR3 protein: CSADREEGSYYGYTF
CDR3 DNA: TGCAGCGCAGACAGGGAAGAGGGGAGCTACTATGGCTACACCTTC
V gene: TRBV29-1
clone size: -
D gene: TRBD1
J gene: TRBJ1-2

CDR3 protein: CASSQAGTSGRFGDLGQFF
CDR3 DNA: TGTGCCAGCTCACAGGCCGGGACTAGCGGGAGGTTCGGCGACTTGGGGCAGTTCTTC
V gene: TRBV18
clone size: few
D gene: TRBD2
J gene: TRBJ2-1

CDR3 protein: CASSQEGEGEGQPQHF
CDR3 DNA: TGTGCCAGCAGCCAAGAGGGGGAGGGAGAAGGTCAGCCCCAGCATTTT
V gene: TRBV4-2
clone size: -
D gene: -
J gene: TRBJ1-5

CDR3 protein: CASSWAGPQRAKNIQYF
CDR3 DNA: TGTGCCAGCAGTTGGGCAGGTCCTCAACGAGCCAAAAACATTCAGTACTTC
V gene: TRBV27
clone size: -
D gene: -
J gene: TRBJ2-4

CDR3 protein: CASSLEPSTDTQYF
CDR3 DNA: TGCGCCAGCAGCTTGGAGCCAAGCACAGATACGCAGTATTTT
V gene: TRBV5-1
clone size: few
D gene: -
J gene: TRBJ2-3

CDR3 protein: CASSQTGADNYYGYTF
CDR3 DNA: TGTGCCAGCAGCCAGACAGGTGCCGATAACTACTATGGCTACACCTTC
V gene: TRBV3-1/TRBV3-2
clone size: -
D gene: -
J gene: TRBJ1-2

CDR3 protein: CAWSVGAGGTTSTDTQYF
CDR3 DNA: TGTGCCTGGAGTGTAGGAGCGGGGGGTACCACTAGCACAGATACGCAGTATTTT
V gene: TRBV30
clone size: -
D gene: TRBD2
J gene: TRBJ2-3

CDR3 protein: CASSMTTARNEKLFF
CDR3 DNA: TGTGCCAGTAGTATGACCACAGCTCGAAATGAAAAACTGTTTTTT
V gene: TRBV19
clone size: few
D gene: -
J gene: TRBJ1-4

CDR3 protein: CASSLGGATAKNIQYF
CDR3 DNA: TGTGCCAGCAGTTTAGGGGGGGCTACGGCCAAAAACATTCAGTACTTC
V gene: TRBV28
clone size: -
D gene: -
J gene: TRBJ2-4

CDR3 protein: CASSTSDQPQHF
CDR3 DNA: TGTGCCAGCAGTACTAGTGATCAGCCCCAGCATTTT
V gene: TRBV6-5
clone size: -
D gene: -
J gene: TRBJ1-5

CDR3 protein: CASLNRGLNQPQHF
CDR3 DNA: TGTGCCAGCCTAAACAGGGGTTTGAATCAGCCCCAGCATTTT
V gene: TRBV19
clone size: -
D gene: TRBD1
J gene: TRBJ1-5

CDR3 protein: CASSLTGTFYQPQHF
CDR3 DNA: TGTGCCAGCAGCCTTACCGGGACATTCTATCAGCCCCAGCATTTT
V gene: TRBV6-2/TRBV6-3
clone size: -
D gene: -
J gene: TRBJ1-5

CDR3 protein: CASSPDSSYGYTF
CDR3 DNA: TGTGCCAGCAGCCCAGACAGCTCCTATGGCTACACCTTC
V gene: TRBV7-2
clone size: -
D gene: -
J gene: TRBJ1-2

CDR3 protein: CASTLGREVEQYF
CDR3 DNA: TGTGCCAGCACGTTGGGCAGGGAAGTCGAGCAGTACTTC
V gene: TRBV2
clone size: many
D gene: -
J gene: TRBJ2-7

CDR3 protein: CASSPWDYPYNEQFF
CDR3 DNA: TGTGCCAGCAGCCCGTGGGACTACCCCTACAATGAGCAGTTCTTC
V gene: TRBV7-2
clone size: once
D gene: TRBD2
J gene: TRBJ2-1

CDR3 protein: CASISRASTDTQYF
CDR3 DNA: TGTGCCAGCATCTCGCGGGCTAGCACAGATACGCAGTATTTT
V gene: TRBV6-5
clone size: -
D gene: -
J gene: TRBJ2-3

CDR3 protein: CASSQDLPARGVSYHGYTF
CDR3 DNA: TGCGCCAGCAGCCAAGATCTCCCGGCCAGGGGGGTATCCTATCATGGCTACACCTTC
V gene: TRBV4-3
clone size: -
D gene: TRBD1
J gene: TRBJ1-2

CDR3 protein: CASSFRTGGGETQYF
CDR3 DNA: TGCGCCAGCAGCTTTAGGACAGGGGGCGGAGAGACCCAGTACTTC
V gene: TRBV5-1
clone size: -
D gene: TRBD1
J gene: TRBJ2-5

CDR3 protein: CASSPPGGSPDTQYF
CDR3 DNA: TGCGCCAGCAGCCCCCCAGGGGGTAGTCCAGATACGCAGTATTTT
V gene: TRBV5-1
clone size: -
D gene: TRBD1
J gene: TRBJ2-3